The rows below give T cell receptor beta chains drawn from one sample of a study of identifying expanded T cells in peripheral blood. Libraries were prepared by immunoSEQ multiplex PCR; TCRdb keeps only in-frame clonotypes and omits some of them. The sample has about 86,000 clones, approximately 85% seen once. Sequenced: blood. These receptors were obtained from a person aged 18 to 75 in good health. CDR3s include the opening cysteine and the closing phenylalanine or tryptophan. Each record gives: J gene, V gene, D gene, clone size, CDR3 protein, CDR3 DNA. D genes are given only for firm matches. Size is omitted from some rows. Given values are once, few, many or a class for expanded clones.

TRBJ2-7,TRBV18,TRBD1,once,CASSPLQGQVYEQYF,TGTGCCAGCTCACCACTTCAGGGACAGGTCTACGAGCAGTACTTC
TRBJ1-5,TRBV10-3,TRBD1,NA,CAISLQGNQPQHF,TGTGCCATCAGTCTACAGGGGAATCAGCCCCAGCATTTT
TRBJ2-1,TRBV18,TRBD2,NA,CASSPVARSGGNNEQFF,TGTGCCAGCTCACCAGTTGCTCGGAGCGGGGGCAACAATGAGCAGTTCTTC
TRBJ1-2,TRBV6-5,NA,NA,CASSTIRSDGYTF,TGTGCCAGCAGTACGATCAGGAGTGATGGCTACACCTTC
TRBJ2-2,TRBV30,TRBD1,NA,CACSRGTNTGELFF,TGTGCCTGTTCCAGGGGGACCAACACCGGGGAGCTGTTTTTT
TRBJ1-1,TRBV5-5,TRBD1,NA,CASSLGGQGNGEAFF,TGTGCCAGCAGCTTGGGAGGACAGGGGAATGGTGAAGCTTTCTTT
TRBJ2-1,TRBV20-1,NA,NA,CSARGRNEQFF,TGCAGTGCCCGAGGTAGGAATGAGCAGTTCTTC
TRBJ2-2,TRBV4-1,NA,NA,CASSRSAGSNKGPFTGELFF,TGCGCCAGCAGCCGTAGCGCCGGGAGCAACAAAGGGCCGTTCACCGGGGAGCTGTTTTTT
TRBJ2-5,TRBV7-9,NA,NA,CASSPVWGQETQYF,TGTGCCAGCAGCCCCGTTTGGGGCCAAGAGACCCAGTACTTC
TRBJ2-7,TRBV7-9,TRBD1,NA,CASSLGSTGISYEQYF,TGTGCCAGCAGCTTAGGCTCGACAGGGATCTCCTACGAGCAGTACTTC
TRBJ1-2,TRBV13,TRBD1,NA,CASSLADRALGRYTF,TGTGCCAGCAGCTTAGCGGACAGGGCCCTCGGGAGGTACACCTTC
TRBJ2-7,TRBV10-2,NA,NA,CASSDSPMYEQYF,TGCGCCAGCAGTGATTCACCTATGTACGAGCAGTACTTC
TRBJ1-4,TRBV11-3,NA,NA,CASSPRTEINEKLFF,TGTGCCAGCAGCCCGCGGACAGAAATTAATGAAAAACTGTTTTTT
TRBJ2-3,TRBV6-5,NA,NA,CASRSHGTISDTQYF,TGTGCCAGCAGATCCCACGGGACAATCAGCGATACGCAGTATTTT
TRBJ2-2,TRBV18,NA,NA,CASSRDTGELFF,TGTGCCAGCTCACGAGACACCGGGGAGCTGTTTTTT
TRBJ2-1,TRBV25-1,TRBD2,NA,CASSEYVSGGNINEQFF,TGTGCCAGCAGTGAATATGTAAGCGGGGGTAACATTAATGAGCAGTTCTTC
TRBJ1-5,TRBV6-6,NA,NA,CASKGGKYSNQPQHF,TGTGCCAGCAAGGGAGGGAAATATAGCAATCAGCCCCAGCATTTT
TRBJ1-2,TRBV7-2,NA,NA,CASSSDLGQSGYTF,TGTGCCAGCAGCTCCGACCTAGGGCAGAGCGGCTACACCTTC
TRBJ2-2,TRBV19,NA,NA,CASSTGIGITGELFF,TGTGCCAGTAGTACCGGAATTGGGATCACCGGGGAGCTGTTTTTT
TRBJ1-5,TRBV2,NA,NA,CASRWNRESNQPQHF,TGTGCCAGCCGTTGGAACAGGGAAAGCAATCAGCCCCAGCATTTT
TRBJ1-4,TRBV6-1,TRBD1,NA,CASRRNDRGFEKLFF,TGTGCCAGCAGACGTAACGACAGGGGGTTCGAAAAACTGTTTTTT
TRBJ2-3,TRBV11-2,TRBD2,NA,CASSKYLAGGNTDTQYF,TGTGCCAGCAGCAAGTATCTAGCGGGGGGGAACACAGATACGCAGTATTTT
TRBJ1-2,TRBV7-8,TRBD1,NA,CASSSTGGEDYGYTF,TGTGCCAGCAGCTCAACAGGGGGGGAGGACTATGGCTACACCTTC
TRBJ1-5,TRBV20-1,NA,NA,CSAANFGPQHF,TGCAGTGCTGCGAATTTTGGGCCCCAGCATTTT
TRBJ2-2,TRBV7-8,NA,once,CASSLIRELFF,TGTGCCAGCAGCTTAATCCGGGAGCTGTTTTTT
TRBJ1-1,TRBV7-2,NA,NA,CASSGLNLGGVGTEAFF,TGTGCCAGCAGCGGCCTCAACCTCGGGGGGGTAGGCACTGAAGCTTTCTTT
TRBJ1-2,TRBV19,NA,NA,CASSIANIDYGYTF,TGTGCCAGTAGTATAGCTAATATCGACTATGGCTACACCTTC
TRBJ1-2,TRBV6-4,NA,NA,CASSPDSFRGYTF,TGTGCCAGCAGTCCTGACAGTTTTCGAGGCTACACCTTC
TRBJ2-2,TRBV5-1,TRBD2,NA,CASSGLAGDTGELFF,TGCGCCAGCAGCGGGTTAGCGGGAGACACCGGGGAGCTGTTTTTT
TRBJ2-2,TRBV6-6,TRBD2,few,CASSPTRRGGTGELFF,TGTGCCAGCAGTCCCACTCGCCGGGGGGGAACCGGGGAGCTGTTTTTT